This entry features one TCR beta chain sequence. The antigen remains undetermined. The study isolated at least 7 million PBMCs from each sample. This specimen comes from a study of blood T cells in healthy people across ages. Study background: About one barcoded beta molecule per two T cells was captured by template switching.

PCR was performed a second time for roughly 6 to 12 cycles using a sample-barcoded 5' primer and a J-beta primer mix. A single record per CDR3 protein comes from TCRdb applying MiXCR to the 5' RACE reads. The sample consists of hundreds of thousands of distinct CDR3 sequences, roughly 25% of them appearing once. Study-wide findings and caveats: Those diversity estimates obtained from one million T cells were thought to be underestimates.

This CDR3 is 14 amino acids long. CDR1 is SGHTA, CDR2 FQGTGA, per germline. With 1 base removed from V and 2 bases from J, the gap between germline ends came to 7 bases. The sample was also linked to a second study, of T cells of mothers and their children. From that report: TCR recombination output is shaped by thymic selection similarly in related and unrelated pairs.

The V call is TRBV7-3, the J call TRBJ2-3; D unclear. This clonotype was sampled from a boy between 10 and 17 years old in good health. The sequenced sample was blood. The CDR3 DNA sequence: TGTGCCAGCAGCTTAAGTCGCACCACAGATACGCAGTATTTT. Protein product: CASSLSRTTDTQYF.